These 4 T cell receptor beta chains were sequenced from one sample in a study of T cell clonality in common variable immunodeficiency. Regarding the study as a whole: Reportedly, TCR beta sequences from common variable immunodeficiency showed fewer deletions and N-nucleotide insertions.

The method was immunoSEQ multiplex PCR; TCRdb's version includes in-frame clones alone and lacks a portion of them. This repertoire holds approximately 38,000 clones, and none appear only once. No antigen has been identified for these receptors. The sequenced material came from peripheral blood mononuclear cells. These receptors were collected from a human donor with common variable immunodeficiency.

This clone showed up many times. The read terminates 3 residues ahead of where the CDR3 ends, so the germline J gene completes it. The chain couples TRBV7-3 to TRBJ2-2; D is possibly TRBD2 (6 bases). The CDR3 runs to 18 residues. The V end lost 1 base, the J end lost 2 bases, and 17 bases lay between the germline ends. Germline V gene lookup returns CDR1 SGHTA and CDR2 FQGTGA. The CDR3 loop reads CASSLIVLSGYNTGELFF. CDR3 bases read: TGTGCCAGCAGCTTAATCGTTTTGAGCGGGTACAACACCGGGGAG.

This clone came up many times. The read is 3 residues too short to cover the CDR3 end, so that end is filled in from the germline J gene. The chain combines TRBV20-1 with TRBJ1-2; TRBD1 matches at 8 bases. CDR3 length: 13 amino acids. The germline CDR1 and CDR2 sequences are DFQATT and SNEGSKA (reference sequence). Trimming cost V 4 bases and J 4 bases; bases outside gene matches: 5. CDR3 residues: CSAMTGAGYGYTF. CDR3 DNA, as far as it was read: TGCAGTGCTATGACAGGGGCCGGCTATGGC.

This clone has at least ten counts. The CDR3 end lies 3 residues beyond the end of the read and is filled in from the germline J gene. V is TRBV6-2 or TRBV6-3 and J is TRBJ2-2; 9 nucleotides line up with TRBD1. CDR3 size: 14 residues. The germline CDR1 and CDR2 sequences are MNHEY and SVGEGT. V lost 8 bases and J lost 3; bases outside the gene matches: 4. CDR3 amino acids: CASQTGGDTGELFF. CDR3 DNA, as far as it was read: TGTGCCAGCCAGACAGGGGGGGACACCGGGGAG.

This clone was counted between two and nine times. The CDR3 extends 3 residues past the end of the read, so its final part is completed from the germline J gene. The gene calls are TRBV7-3 and TRBJ1-1, with a weak D call TRBD1 (6 bases). The CDR3 is made up of 13 amino acids. Germline V gene lookup returns CDR1 SGHTA and CDR2 FQGTGA. V was shortened by 2 bases and J by 4 bases, with 8 bases between the two germline ends. Here the CDR3 reads CASSLHRATEAFF. CDR3 bases read: TGTGCCAGCAGCTTACACAGGGCCACTGAA.